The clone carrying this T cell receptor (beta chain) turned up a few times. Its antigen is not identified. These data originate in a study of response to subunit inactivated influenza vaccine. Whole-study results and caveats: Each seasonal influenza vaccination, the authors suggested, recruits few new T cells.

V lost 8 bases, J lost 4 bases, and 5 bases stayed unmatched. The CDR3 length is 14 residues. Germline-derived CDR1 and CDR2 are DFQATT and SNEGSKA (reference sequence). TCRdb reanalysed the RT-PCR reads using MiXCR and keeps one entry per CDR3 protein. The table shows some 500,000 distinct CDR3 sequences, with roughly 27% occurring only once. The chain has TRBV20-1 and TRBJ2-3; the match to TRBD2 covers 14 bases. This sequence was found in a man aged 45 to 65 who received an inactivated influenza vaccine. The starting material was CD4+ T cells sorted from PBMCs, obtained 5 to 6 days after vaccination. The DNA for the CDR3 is TGCAGTTCACCGGGACTAGCGGGAGCAGATACGCAGTATTTT. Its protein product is CSSPGLAGADTQYF.